A selection of T cell receptor beta chains follows, all from one sample in a study of Ad26.COV2.S vaccination and SARS-CoV-2 variants. TCRdb's table, derived via immunoSEQ multiplex PCR, lists solely in-frame clones and lacks some. Of approximately 250,000 clones listed, roughly 87% were seen once; the top ten hold less than 3%. Sequencing used peripheral blood, obtained in a trial of Ad26.COV2.S vaccine versus placebo. The source is a person aged 18-65 years who received the Ad26.COV2.S COVID-19 vaccine or a placebo. Each CDR3 is given with its conserved first and last residue. The D gene is left open where the match is weak. Rows give clone size only sometimes, using once, few, many, or a class for an expanded clone.

v_gene	d_gene	j_gene	abundance	CDR3nt	CDR3aa
TRBV30	-	TRBJ2-7	-	TGTGCCTGGAGTGTACTGGGAGCGACCGAGCAGTACTTC	CAWSVLGATEQYF
TRBV19	-	TRBJ1-3	-	TGTGCCAGTAGTATAGCGACGGTCTCTGGAAACACCATATATTTT	CASSIATVSGNTIYF
TRBV10-3	-	TRBJ1-1	once	TGTGCCATCAGTGAGTCAAAGGGGATATGGACTGAAGCTTTCTTT	CAISESKGIWTEAFF
TRBV9	-	TRBJ2-5	-	TGTGCCAGCAGCGTAAAGGTGGCGGTAGGGGAGACCCAGTACTTC	CASSVKVAVGETQYF
TRBV6-5	TRBD1	TRBJ1-2	-	TGTGCCAGCAGTTCTGACAGGGTAGGCTACACCTTC	CASSSDRVGYTF
TRBV9	-	TRBJ2-2	-	TGTGCCAGCAGCGTGGGCAACACCGGGGAGCTGTTTTTT	CASSVGNTGELFF
TRBV7-9	-	TRBJ2-3	-	TGTGCCAGCAGCCCCCGGGGCTTACACACAGATACGCAGTATTTT	CASSPRGLHTDTQYF
TRBV19	-	TRBJ1-2	-	TGTGCCAGTAGTATCGGCCCAAATGGCTACACCTTC	CASSIGPNGYTF
TRBV7-8	-	TRBJ2-7	-	TGTGCCAGCAGCTTAAGGGGGGATGGGTCCTACGAGCAGTACTTC	CASSLRGDGSYEQYF
TRBV7-9	-	TRBJ1-2	-	TGTGCCAGCAGCCCTCTTTCATATGGCTACACCTTC	CASSPLSYGYTF
TRBV9	-	TRBJ1-1	-	TGTGCCAGCAGCACGGAGGGCCAAAGGACTGAAGCTTTCTTT	CASSTEGQRTEAFF
TRBV19	-	TRBJ1-2	-	TGTGCCAGTAGTACCCCAGGGGACTATGGCTACACCTTC	CASSTPGDYGYTF
TRBV4-2	-	TRBJ2-2	-	TGTGCCAGCAGACCCGGGACCTCAAACACCGGGGAGCTGTTTTTT	CASRPGTSNTGELFF
TRBV14	-	TRBJ1-2	-	TGTGCCAGCAGCCAATCCCAGTCGGATCAGAACTATGGCTACACCTTC	CASSQSQSDQNYGYTF
TRBV18	-	TRBJ2-7	once	TGTGCCAGCTCACCACGTGAGGCAATCTACGAGCAGTACTTC	CASSPREAIYEQYF
TRBV10-3	-	TRBJ2-7	-	TGTGCCATCAGTAGTGGGTACGAGCAGTACTTC	CAISSGYEQYF
TRBV15	TRBD1	TRBJ1-5	-	TGTGCCACCAGCAGAATAGGGACAGGCCCCCATCAGCCCCAGCATTTT	CATSRIGTGPHQPQHF
TRBV4-3	TRBD2	TRBJ2-1	-	TGCGCCAGCAGCCACCAGCGGCCTCGGACTAGCGAATACAATGAGCAGTTCTTC	CASSHQRPRTSEYNEQFF
TRBV12-3/TRBV12-4	TRBD1	TRBJ1-6	-	TGTGCCAGCAGTCCAGAGGGGGCCGCAGCCCTCCACTTT	CASSPEGAAALHF
TRBV19	-	TRBJ2-1	-	TGTGCCAGTAGTATAATGTCAGGGGCTTACAATGAGCAGTTCTTC	CASSIMSGAYNEQFF
TRBV4-2	-	TRBJ1-4	-	TGTGCCAGCAGCCAAGTTGGCACCGCGCCCCGCGAAAAACTGTTTTTT	CASSQVGTAPREKLFF
TRBV4-2	-	TRBJ2-3	few	TGTGCCAGCAGCCAGGGGACTCTCGGAGATACGCAGTATTTT	CASSQGTLGDTQYF
TRBV4-2	-	TRBJ1-5	-	TGTGCCAGCAGCCAAGACAGGTCTGTTAGCAATCAGCCCCAGCATTTT	CASSQDRSVSNQPQHF
TRBV19	TRBD2	TRBJ2-1	-	TGTGCCAGTAGTAAACTAGCGGGAGTAAGGGAATACAACAATGAGCAGTTCTTC	CASSKLAGVREYNNEQFF
TRBV2	-	TRBJ2-1	few	TGTGCCAGCAGGGGGCTCCCCTACAATGAGCAGTTCTTC	CASRGLPYNEQFF
TRBV12-3/TRBV12-4	-	TRBJ2-1	-	TGTGCCAGCAGTCCGAGCTCCTACAATGAGCAGTTCTTC	CASSPSSYNEQFF
TRBV6-5	-	TRBJ1-6	-	TGTGCCAGCAAAACACCTCGAGGCGCCCTCCACTTT	CASKTPRGALHF
TRBV7-9	TRBD1	TRBJ2-5	-	TGTGCCAGCAGCTCCTCAACAGGGGCTCTGGAGACCCAGTACTTC	CASSSSTGALETQYF
TRBV5-1	TRBD1	TRBJ1-1	-	TGCGCCAGCAGCGGGGGACAGGGATTGAACATGAACACTGAAGCTTTCTTT	CASSGGQGLNMNTEAFF
TRBV4-2	-	TRBJ1-4	-	TGTGCCAGCAGCCAAGTGGAGGGGATGAAGGAAAAACTGTTTTTT	CASSQVEGMKEKLFF
TRBV3-1/TRBV3-2	-	TRBJ2-5	-	TGTGCCAGCAGCCAAGGAGGGTCGCCCCCAGAGACCCAGTACTTC	CASSQGGSPPETQYF
TRBV24-1	-	TRBJ1-5	-	TGTGCCACCAGTGATGCGGGGGTCAATCAGCCCCAGCATTTT	CATSDAGVNQPQHF
TRBV6-1	-	TRBJ2-2	few	TGTGCCAGCAGTCCAGGGTTCGGCACCGGGGAGCTGTTTTTT	CASSPGFGTGELFF